A single sample gave rise to the 7 T cell receptor beta chains below, sequenced in a study of cytomegalovirus exposure and HLA in healthy donors. The PCR used 60 Vbeta and 13 Jbeta primers. Here immunoSEQ multiplex PCR was the method, and the copy in TCRdb shows in-frame clones only, minus some. This repertoire shows about 140,000 clones, 70% to 85% found once; its top ten account for 1.4%. Specimen: PBMCs. Receptors were obtained from a young man in good health and CMV-seropositive.

This chain joins TRBV5-5 and TRBJ1-2, with D unresolved. The CDR3 is made up of 13 amino acids. V gave up 4 bases and J gave up 0 bases, with 7 bases separating them. The germline CDR1 and CDR2 sequences are SGHKS and YYEKEE (reference sequence). For the CDR3, the DNA is TGTGCCAGCAGCAACGAGGCTAACTATGGCTACACCTTC. Protein: CASSNEANYGYTF. Variable domain in full (rest from reference TRBV5-5 and TRBJ1-2): DAGVTQSPTHLIKTRGQQVTLRCSPISGHKSVSWYQQVLGQGPQFIFQYYEKEERGRGNFPDRFSARQFPNYSSELNVNALLLGDSALYLCASSNEANYGYTFGSGTRLTVV.

The chain combines TRBV27 with TRBJ2-1, with 16 bases fitting TRBD2. The germline gives CDR1 MNHEY, CDR2 SMNVEV (reference sequence). The J segment lost 1 base and the V segment lost 8 bases, leaving 14 bases of the junction unmatched. The CDR3 sequence is 20 residues long. The CDR3 here is CASSNRGLAGGPVSYNEQFF. The DNA for the CDR3 is TGTGCCAGCTCCAATAGGGGACTAGCGGGAGGGCCAGTATCCTACAATGAGCAGTTCTTC.

The chain joins TRBV5-8 to TRBJ1-3; D is undetermined. Germline V gene lookup returns CDR1 SGHTS and CDR2 YDEGEE. This CDR3 comprises 12 residues. Trimming stripped 4 bases from V and 3 bases from J, with 5 bases between. CDR3 protein: CASSPYGNTIYF. CDR3 coding DNA: TGTGCCAGCAGCCCTTATGGAAACACCATATATTTT.

V is TRBV28 and J is TRBJ2-4; D possibly corresponds to TRBD2 (6 bases). Germline V gives CDR1 MDHEN, CDR2 SYDVKM. The CDR3 runs 15 residues. With 8 bases removed from V and 1 base from J, the gap between germline ends came to 15 bases. The CDR3 coding sequence is TGTGCCAGCGCCACCGGAGGGAAGGCCAAAAACATTCAGTACTTC. Translation: CASATGGKAKNIQYF.

The rearrangement joins TRBV19 to TRBJ2-1, with D possibly TRBD2 on 6 matching bases. The CDR3 contains 15 residues. V was pared by 1 base and J by 7 bases, with 14 bases between. CDR1 LNHDA and CDR2 SQIVND come from the germline V gene (reference sequence). The CDR3 reads CASSIGGGAGNEQFF. CDR3 DNA sequence: TGTGCCAGTAGTATAGGGGGCGGGGCGGGAAATGAGCAGTTCTTC. Using reference TRBV19 and TRBJ2-1 for the parts outside the CDR3, the full variable domain is DGGITQSPKYLFRKEGQNVTLSCEQNLNHDAMYWYRQDPGQGLRLIYYSQIVNDFQKGDIAEGYSVSREKKESFPLTVTSAQKNPTAFYLCASSIGGGAGNEQFFGPGTRLTVL.

This chain connects TRBV10-1 to TRBJ2-3; 8 nucleotides match TRBD2. The CDR3 loop spans 17 amino acids. The V gene end was trimmed by 0 bases and the J gene end by 2 bases; junction bases not matched to a gene: 7. The germline V gene encodes CDR1 WNHNN and CDR2 SYGVQD (reference sequence). The CDR3 loop is CASSESALAGTTDTQYF. In nucleotides, the CDR3 is TGCGCCAGCAGTGAGTCGGCCCTAGCGGGTACCACAGATACGCAGTATTTT.

The rearrangement joins TRBV7-9 to TRBJ2-1; 12 positions match TRBD2. Germline CDR1 is SEHNR and CDR2 is FQNEAQ (reference sequence). V dropped 5 bases and J dropped 5; count of bases not matched to a gene: 4. CDR3 length: 15 residues. Here the CDR3 reads CASSALAGGDNEQFF. As DNA, the CDR3 is TGTGCCAGCAGCGCACTAGCGGGAGGAGACAATGAGCAGTTCTTC.